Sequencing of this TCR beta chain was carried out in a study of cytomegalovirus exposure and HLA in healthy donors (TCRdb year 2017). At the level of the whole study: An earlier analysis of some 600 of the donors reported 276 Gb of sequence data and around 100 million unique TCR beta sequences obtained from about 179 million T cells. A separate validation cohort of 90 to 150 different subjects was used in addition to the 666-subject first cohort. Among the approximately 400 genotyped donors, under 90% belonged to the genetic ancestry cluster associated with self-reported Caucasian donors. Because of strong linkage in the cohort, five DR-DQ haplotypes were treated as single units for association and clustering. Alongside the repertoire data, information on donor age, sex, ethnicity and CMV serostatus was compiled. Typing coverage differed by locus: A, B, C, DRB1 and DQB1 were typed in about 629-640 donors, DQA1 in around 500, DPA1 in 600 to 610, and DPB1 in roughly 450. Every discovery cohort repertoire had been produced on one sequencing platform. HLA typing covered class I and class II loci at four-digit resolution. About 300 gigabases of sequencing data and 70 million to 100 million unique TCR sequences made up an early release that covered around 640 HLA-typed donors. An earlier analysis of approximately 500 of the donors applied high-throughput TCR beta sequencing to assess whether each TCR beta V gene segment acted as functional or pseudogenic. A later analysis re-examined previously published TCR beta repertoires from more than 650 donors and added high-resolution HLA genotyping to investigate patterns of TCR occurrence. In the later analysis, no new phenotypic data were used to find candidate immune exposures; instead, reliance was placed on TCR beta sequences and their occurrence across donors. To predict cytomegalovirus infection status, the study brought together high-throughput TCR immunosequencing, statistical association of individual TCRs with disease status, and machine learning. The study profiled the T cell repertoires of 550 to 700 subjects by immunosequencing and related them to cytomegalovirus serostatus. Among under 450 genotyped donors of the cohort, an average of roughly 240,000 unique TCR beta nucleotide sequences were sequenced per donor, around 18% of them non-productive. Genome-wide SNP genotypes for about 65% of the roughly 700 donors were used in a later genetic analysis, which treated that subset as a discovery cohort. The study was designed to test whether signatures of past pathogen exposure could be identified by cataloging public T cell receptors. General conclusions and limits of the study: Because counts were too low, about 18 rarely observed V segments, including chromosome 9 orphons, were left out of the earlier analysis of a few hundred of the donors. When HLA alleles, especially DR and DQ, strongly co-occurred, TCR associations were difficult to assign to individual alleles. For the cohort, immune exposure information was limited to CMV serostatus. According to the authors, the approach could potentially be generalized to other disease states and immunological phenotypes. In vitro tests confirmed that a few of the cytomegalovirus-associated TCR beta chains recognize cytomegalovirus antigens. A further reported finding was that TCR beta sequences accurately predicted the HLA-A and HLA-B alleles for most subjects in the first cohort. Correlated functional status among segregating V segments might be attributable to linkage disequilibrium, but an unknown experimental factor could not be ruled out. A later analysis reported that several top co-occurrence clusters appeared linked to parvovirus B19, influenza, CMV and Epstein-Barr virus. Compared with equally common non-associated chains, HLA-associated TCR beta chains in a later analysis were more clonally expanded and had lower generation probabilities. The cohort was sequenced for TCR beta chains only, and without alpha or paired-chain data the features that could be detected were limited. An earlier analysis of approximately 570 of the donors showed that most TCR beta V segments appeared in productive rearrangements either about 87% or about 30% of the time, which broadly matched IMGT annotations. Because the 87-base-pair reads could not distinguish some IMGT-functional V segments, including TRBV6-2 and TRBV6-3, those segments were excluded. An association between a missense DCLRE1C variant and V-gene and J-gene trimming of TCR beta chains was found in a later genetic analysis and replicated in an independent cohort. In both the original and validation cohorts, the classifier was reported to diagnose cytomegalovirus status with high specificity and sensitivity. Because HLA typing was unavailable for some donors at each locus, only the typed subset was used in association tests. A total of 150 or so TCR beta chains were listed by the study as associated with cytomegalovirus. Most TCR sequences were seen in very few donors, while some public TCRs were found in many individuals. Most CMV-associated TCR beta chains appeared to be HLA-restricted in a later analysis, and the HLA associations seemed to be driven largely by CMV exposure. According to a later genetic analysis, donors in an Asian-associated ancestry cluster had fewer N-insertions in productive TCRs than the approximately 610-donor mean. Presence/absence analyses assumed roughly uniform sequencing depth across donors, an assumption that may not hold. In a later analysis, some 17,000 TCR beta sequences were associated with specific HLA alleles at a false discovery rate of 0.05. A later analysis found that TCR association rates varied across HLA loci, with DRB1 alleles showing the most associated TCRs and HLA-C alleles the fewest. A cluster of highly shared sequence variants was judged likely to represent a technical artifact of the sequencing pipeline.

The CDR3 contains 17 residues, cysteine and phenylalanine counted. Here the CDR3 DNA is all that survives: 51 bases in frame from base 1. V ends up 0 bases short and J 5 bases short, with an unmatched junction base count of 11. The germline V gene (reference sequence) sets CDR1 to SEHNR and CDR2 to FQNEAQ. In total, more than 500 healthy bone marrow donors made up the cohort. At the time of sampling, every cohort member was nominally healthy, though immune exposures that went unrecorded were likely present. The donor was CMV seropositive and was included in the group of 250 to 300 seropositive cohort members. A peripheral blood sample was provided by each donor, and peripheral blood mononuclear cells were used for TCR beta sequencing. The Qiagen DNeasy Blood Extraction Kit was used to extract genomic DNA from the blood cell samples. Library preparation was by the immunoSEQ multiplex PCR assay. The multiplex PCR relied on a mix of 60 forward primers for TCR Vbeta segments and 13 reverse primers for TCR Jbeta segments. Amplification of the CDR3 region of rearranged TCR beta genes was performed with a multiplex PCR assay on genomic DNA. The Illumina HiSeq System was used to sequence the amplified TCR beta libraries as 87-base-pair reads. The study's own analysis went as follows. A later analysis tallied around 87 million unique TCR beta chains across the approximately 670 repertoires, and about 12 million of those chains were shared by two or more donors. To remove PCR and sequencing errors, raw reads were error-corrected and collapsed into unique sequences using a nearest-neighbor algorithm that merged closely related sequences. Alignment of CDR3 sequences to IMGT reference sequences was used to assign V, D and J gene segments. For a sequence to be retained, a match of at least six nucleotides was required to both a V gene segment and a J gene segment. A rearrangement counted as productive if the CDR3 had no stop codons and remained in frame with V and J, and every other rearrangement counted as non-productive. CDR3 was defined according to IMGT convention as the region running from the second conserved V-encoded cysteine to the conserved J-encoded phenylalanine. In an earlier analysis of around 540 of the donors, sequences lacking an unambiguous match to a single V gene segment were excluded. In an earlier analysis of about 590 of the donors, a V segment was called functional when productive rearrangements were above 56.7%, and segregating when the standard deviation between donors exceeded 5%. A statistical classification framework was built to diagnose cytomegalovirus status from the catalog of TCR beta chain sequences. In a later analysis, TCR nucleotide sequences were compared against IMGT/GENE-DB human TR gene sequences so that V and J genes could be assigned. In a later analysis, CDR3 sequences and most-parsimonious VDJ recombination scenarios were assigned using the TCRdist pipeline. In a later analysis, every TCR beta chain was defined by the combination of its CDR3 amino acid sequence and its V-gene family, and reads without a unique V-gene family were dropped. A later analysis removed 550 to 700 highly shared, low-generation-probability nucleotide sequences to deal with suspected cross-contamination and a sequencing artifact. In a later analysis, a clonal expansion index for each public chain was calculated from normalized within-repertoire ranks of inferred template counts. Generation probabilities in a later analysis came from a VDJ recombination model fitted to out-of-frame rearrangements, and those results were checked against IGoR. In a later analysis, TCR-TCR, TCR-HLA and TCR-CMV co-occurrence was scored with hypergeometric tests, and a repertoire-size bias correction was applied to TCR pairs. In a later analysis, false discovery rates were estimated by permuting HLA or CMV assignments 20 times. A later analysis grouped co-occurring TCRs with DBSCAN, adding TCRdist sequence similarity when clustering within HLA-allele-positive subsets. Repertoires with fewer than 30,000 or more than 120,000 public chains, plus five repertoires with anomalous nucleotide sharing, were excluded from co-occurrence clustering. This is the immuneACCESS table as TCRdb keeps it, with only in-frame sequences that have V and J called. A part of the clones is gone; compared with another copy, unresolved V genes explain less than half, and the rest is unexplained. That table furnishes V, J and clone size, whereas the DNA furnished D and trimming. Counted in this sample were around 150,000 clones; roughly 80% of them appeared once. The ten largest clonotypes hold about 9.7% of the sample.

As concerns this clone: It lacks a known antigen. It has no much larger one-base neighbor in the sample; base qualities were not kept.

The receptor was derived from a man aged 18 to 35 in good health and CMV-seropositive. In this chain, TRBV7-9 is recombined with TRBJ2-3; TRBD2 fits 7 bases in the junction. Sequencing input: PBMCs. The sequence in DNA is TGTGCCAGCAGCTTAGCCTTACATAGTGGGGGGGAAGATACGCAGTATTTT. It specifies CASSLALHSGGEDTQYF. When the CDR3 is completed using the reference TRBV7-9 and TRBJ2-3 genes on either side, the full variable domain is DTGVSQNPRHKITKRGQNVTFRCDPISEHNRLYWYRQTLGQGPEFLTYFQNEAQLEKSRLLSDRFSAERPKGSFSTLEIQRTEQGDSAMYLCASSLALHSGGEDTQYFGPGTRLTVL.